Listed here are 21 T cell receptor beta chains from one sample, sequenced in a study of cytomegalovirus exposure and HLA in healthy donors. Researchers ran the PCR with 60 Vbeta and 13 Jbeta primers. The table came from immunoSEQ multiplex PCR; TCRdb's copy has only in-frame clones and leaves some out. The repertoire holds 95,000 to 150,000 clones, with around 80% as singletons. Sequenced material: PBMCs. The source of these receptors is a man between 50 and 59 years old in good health and CMV-seronegative.

This clone has a handful of counts. The genes are TRBV5-4 and TRBJ2-1; 9 bases are a match to TRBD1. The ends lost 4 bases at V and 7 bases at J; junction bases unmatched: 12. Germline V gene lookup returns CDR1 SGHNT and CDR2 YYREEE (reference sequence). The CDR3 length is 16 residues. CDR3 DNA: TGTGCCAGCAGCCCCCAAGGGACAGGGCTTAGGAATGAGCAGTTCTTC. Residues: CASSPQGTGLRNEQFF.

This clone was seen more than once but under ten times. The V call is TRBV18, the J call TRBJ2-7; tentative D call: TRBD1 (5 bases). CDR1 and CDR2 from the germline V gene are KGHSH and LQKENI. V shed 5 bases and J shed 5 bases, with 16 bases lying between them. This CDR3 contains 14 residues. As DNA, the CDR3 is TGTGCCAGCTCATTAAAGGGGATGATGCACGAGCAGTACTTC. It encodes CASSLKGMMHEQYF.

This chain uses TRBV2 with TRBJ2-5; possible D gene TRBD1, 6 bases. The germline CDR1 and CDR2 sequences are SNHLY and FYNNEI. Trimming took 0 bases from V and 5 from J, leaving 19 bases between them. This CDR3 comprises 17 residues. The CDR3 region is CASSEAKRTGFGETQYF. CDR3 nucleotide sequence: TGTGCCAGCAGTGAAGCTAAACGCACAGGGTTCGGGGAGACCCAGTACTTC.

This clone has more than one count but fewer than ten. V and J are TRBV13 and TRBJ2-7; TRBD2 aligns across 8 bases. After removal of 2 bases from V and 5 bases from J, the junction contained 11 bases not matched to a gene. The germline gives CDR1 PRHDT, CDR2 FYEKMQ (reference sequence). This CDR3 region has 16 residues. The CDR3 region has the DNA TGTGCCAGCAGCTTAACAGGGACTAGAATCGCAGACGAGCAGTACTTC. Translated, it gives CASSLTGTRIADEQYF.

The chain employs TRBV7-9 and TRBJ1-2, with TRBD1 matching 9 bases. V lost 3 bases to trimming and J lost 4 bases; unmatched junction nucleotides: 9. The CDR3 has 16 amino acids. The V gene's germline CDR1 is SEHNR and CDR2 FQNEAQ (reference sequence). The CDR3 sequence is CASSFKGTGGTYGYTF. In DNA form, the CDR3 reads TGTGCCAGCAGCTTCAAAGGCACAGGGGGCACCTATGGCTACACCTTC.

V and J are TRBV7-6 and TRBJ1-2; 7 positions match TRBD1. Germline assignment: CDR1 SGHVS and CDR2 FNYEAQ. V shed 3 bases and J 6 bases; nucleotides not matched to a gene: 7. The CDR3 runs 14 residues. The CDR3 nucleotides read TGTGCCAGCAGCTTGGAGACAGGGTGGGATGGCTACACCTTC. Protein sequence: CASSLETGWDGYTF.

The chain is built from TRBV18 and TRBJ2-7, with 9 nucleotides matching TRBD1. The V gene's germline CDR1 is KGHSH and CDR2 LQKENI. The ends lost 2 bases at V and 5 bases at J; junction bases unmatched: 13. The CDR3 loop spans 17 amino acids. The CDR3 DNA reads TGTGCCAGCTCACCAAACCCGGGACAGGGTAGTTTGCACGAGCAGTACTTC. Amino acid sequence: CASSPNPGQGSLHEQYF.

The chain employs TRBV19 and TRBJ2-1; 10 bases match TRBD2. Germline assignment: CDR1 LNHDA and CDR2 SQIVND (reference sequence). V gave up 5 bases and J gave up 8 bases; unmatched junction bases: 3. This CDR3 is built from 13 residues. The CDR3 reads CASSPSGGDEQFF. CDR3 sequence (DNA): TGTGCCAGTAGTCCTAGCGGGGGTGATGAGCAGTTCTTC.

V and J are TRBV13 and TRBJ2-7, with a tentative D call TRBD2 (5 bases). Germline-derived CDR1 and CDR2 are PRHDT and FYEKMQ (reference sequence). This CDR3 has 15 residues. Trimming left V 5 bases short and J 0 bases short, with 14 bases between. This chain's CDR3 is CASSTSLVLSYEQYF. CDR3 sequence (DNA): TGTGCCAGCAGCACCTCACTAGTCCTCTCCTACGAGCAGTACTTC.

The rearrangement joins TRBV7-2 to TRBJ1-3, with 7 bases that match TRBD1. Germline-derived CDR1 and CDR2 are SGHTA and FQGNSA. V gave up 3 bases and J gave up 0 bases; unmatched junction bases: 2. The CDR3 runs 15 residues. The CDR3 loop reads CASSFGTASGNTIYF. The CDR3 region has the DNA TGTGCCAGCAGCTTCGGGACAGCCTCTGGAAACACCATATATTTT.

This clone turned up a few times. The chain carries TRBV21-1 and TRBJ2-1; the DNA was not compared with TRBD2, the D call given in the table. TRBV21-1 is labeled a pseudogene. CDR3 length: 17 residues. CDR3 coding DNA: TGTGCCAGCAGCCCCCCCGGGACTTCTAACTCCTACAATGAGCAGTTCTTC. It encodes CASSPPGTSNSYNEQFF.

This chain joins TRBV30 and TRBJ1-2; 7 nucleotides line up with TRBD1. CDR3 length equals 15 residues. Trimming at V came to 5 bases and at J to 1 base, leaving 10 bases not matched to a gene. From germline, CDR1 is GTSNPN and CDR2 SVGIG (reference sequence). CDR3 sequence: CAWRTRDSYNYGYTF. The CDR3 bases are TGTGCCTGGCGGACACGGGACAGCTATAACTATGGCTACACCTTC.

This clone was recorded only once. This sequence joins TRBV15 and TRBJ2-1; 13 bases align to TRBD2. The CDR3 runs to 16 residues. Trimming took 3 bases from V and 7 from J; bases not matched to a gene: 6. Germline CDR1 reads LNHNV; CDR2 reads YYDKDF (reference sequence). This CDR3 is CATSRATSGRMNEQFF. The CDR3 nucleotides read TGTGCCACCAGCAGGGCGACTAGCGGGAGGATGAATGAGCAGTTCTTC.

The chain has TRBV29-1 and TRBJ1-4; possible D gene TRBD1, 5 bases. The CDR3 is 14 residues long. The ends were cut back, 4 bases at V and 7 bases at J, with 16 bases in the middle. Germline lookup yields CDR1 SQVTM and CDR2 ANQGSEA. CDR3 nucleotides: TGCAGCGTTGTGTCTTCAGGGTTTGGTGAAAAACTGTTTTTT. Its protein product is CSVVSSGFGEKLFF.

As to this clone: An end of the junction differs from the germline gene, which may be a read error. The DNA of the CDR3 is TGTCCCAGCAGTGCAAACAGTGCCCGAAACAATGAGCAGTTCTTC. Amino acids: CPSSANSARNNEQFF. The chain uses TRBV6-1 and TRBJ2-1; no clear D. This CDR3 spans 15 amino acids. CDR1 and CDR2 (germline): MNHNS, SASEGT.

The V and J genes are TRBV7-9 and TRBJ2-2, with 7 bases matching TRBD2. V lost 1 base to trimming and J lost 4 bases; unmatched junction nucleotides: 6. The CDR3 extends over 16 amino acids. CDR1 is SEHNR and CDR2 is FQNEAQ in the germline V gene (reference sequence). Written as DNA, the CDR3 is TGTGCCAGCAGCTTAGGTGCTAGCGGCCCCACCGGGGAGCTGTTTTTT. It translates to CASSLGASGPTGELFF.

The rearrangement links TRBV7-2 to TRBJ2-5, with TRBD1 matching 7 bases. Trimming cost V 1 base and J 7 bases; bases outside gene matches: 9. Germline V gives CDR1 SGHTA, CDR2 FQGNSA. The CDR3 extends over 15 amino acids. CDR3 sequence: CASSLGLTGRGTQYF. CDR3 bases: TGTGCCAGCAGCTTAGGACTGACAGGGAGAGGGACCCAGTACTTC.

V and J are TRBV2 and TRBJ1-1; 7 bases match TRBD1. The V gene end was trimmed by 9 bases and the J gene end by 5 bases; junction bases not matched to a gene: 9. Germline CDR1 SNHLY, CDR2 FYNNEI. CDR3 length: 13 amino acids. DNA for the CDR3: TGTGCCAGGGCAAATGCCAGGGGGACTGAAGCTTTCTTT. This translates into CARANARGTEAFF.

The J gene is TRBJ1-2, the V gene TRBV9; tentative D call: TRBD1 (5 bases). The V gene's germline CDR1 is SGDLS and CDR2 YYNGEE. The germline V and J ends were trimmed by 4 bases and 5 bases, with 21 bases remaining between them. The CDR3 covers 16 residues. DNA of the CDR3: TGTGCCAGCAGCTCCCGTTTGGGGGGGGACCTATATGGCTACACCTTC. Its protein product is CASSSRLGGDLYGYTF.

This clone was found a few times. The chain combines TRBV6-5 with TRBJ1-5; TRBD1 might be the D (5 bases). The V gene lost 4 bases and the J gene lost 2 bases, with 9 bases spanning the gap. CDR1 and CDR2 from the germline V gene are MNHEY and SVGAGI. The CDR3 is made up of 14 amino acids. The CDR3 loop is CASSSRGGNQPQHF. The CDR3 DNA follows: TGTGCCAGCAGTTCTCGGGGGGGCAATCAGCCCCAGCATTTT.

The rearrangement uses TRBV28 and TRBJ1-4, with 8 bases identical to TRBD1. The junction had 14 bases not matched to a gene; V was cut back by 10 bases and J by 7 bases. Germline CDR1 reads MDHEN; CDR2 reads SYDVKM. This CDR3 contains 15 residues. For the CDR3, the DNA is TGTGCCACAGGGGCAGGGGGCTATGAGGGTGAAAAACTGTTTTTT. Its protein product is CATGAGGYEGEKLFF.